The T cell receptor beta chain described here comes from a study of OX40 agonist ivuxolimab in advanced cancers. About the study as a whole: Ivuxolimab was an agonistic, fully human IgG2 monoclonal antibody directed against OX40 (CD134), a costimulatory receptor. Intravenous ivuxolimab was administered to patients every 2 weeks at six dose levels: 0.01, 0.1, 0.3, 1.5, 3 and 10 mg/kg. Patients were allowed to have had prior anti-PD-1, anti-PD-L1 or anti-CTLA-4 therapy, and roughly two fifths of the dose-escalation patients had been treated with checkpoint inhibitors. Of the roughly 54 patients in dose escalation, 19 had hepatocellular carcinoma, some 15 had melanoma, 9 had renal cell carcinoma and 9 had head and neck cancer. In the dose-escalation cohort, roughly four fifths of patients were male, and the mean age was approximately 55 years, with a range of roughly 20 to 85. The paper reports the monotherapy dose-escalation portion (N of about 47 patients) of the phase I ivuxolimab trial. Three dose-escalation patients achieved partial responses, one with hepatocellular carcinoma and two with cutaneous melanoma. Peripheral TCRbeta sequencing aimed to test whether ivuxolimab altered TCR sequence diversity and caused clonal T-cell expansion.

Genomic DNA was extracted from sorted cells for sequencing of the TCRbeta CDR3 region. The immunoSEQ Assay was used for sequencing of TCRbeta CDR3 regions. In TCRdb, the immuneACCESS table is reduced to in-frame sequences with V and J assigned. These tables do not hold every clone; where another copy was compared, an unresolved V gene accounts for under half, and the others remain unexplained. In this sample the table shows roughly 62,000 clones, 92% of which occur a single time. The ten largest make up 0.62% of the sample. General findings and caveats noted by the study authors: The antigen specificity of the peripheral T cells that underwent clonal expansion was not determined. At doses of 0.1 to 3.0 mg/kg, clonal expansion of both CD4+ and CD8+ blood T cells was observed from baseline to week 6. Low levels of normalized T-cell clonal expansion were also seen in some nonresponding patients. On average, CD8+ T cells showed more expanded clones than CD4+ T cells after ivuxolimab. In partial responders in the 0.1-3.0 mg/kg groups, normalized peripheral clonal expansion was found to be among the lowest, especially among CD8+ T cells.

V is cut by 1 base and J by 1 base, and the space between the germline ends is 14 bases. The CDR3 measures 17 amino acids from cysteine to phenylalanine. This entry keeps only the CDR3 DNA: 51 bases, framed from base 1. CDR1 LGHNA and CDR2 YNFKEQ were looked up in the germline V gene. Patients with a history of autoimmune disease or receiving systemic immunosuppression were excluded from the trial. In every dose cohort, peripheral blood was drawn for TCR sequencing at baseline, cycle 4 day 1, and cycle 7 day 1. The samples were drawn from a first-in-human, open-label, multicenter phase I dose-escalation trial of ivuxolimab. Adults with locally advanced or metastatic melanoma, renal cell, hepatocellular, or head and neck squamous cell carcinoma were enrolled in the trial. Before TCR sequencing, CD4+ and CD8+ T cells were separately sorted from peripheral blood. A word on this clone: Its antigen specificity is not known. Base quality data are lacking; no much larger clone is found one base away.

The sequencing used CD4+ or CD8+ T cells sorted from blood, collected in a trial of the OX40 agonist ivuxolimab. This receptor was obtained from an adult with an advanced solid tumor such as melanoma, head and neck, liver or kidney cancer. The V gene is TRBV4-2 and the J gene is TRBJ2-1; the D assignment is uncertain and may be TRBD1 or TRBD2, with 6 bases supporting each. The CDR3 sequence is CASSQGGASESYNEQFF. The sequenced DNA: TGTGCCAGCAGCCAAGGGGGGGCTAGCGAATCCTACAATGAGCAGTTCTTC.